The present entry profiles one T cell receptor (beta chain) with its context. A read error may account for a junction end that differs from germline. This sample is part of a study of blood T cells in healthy people across ages. The CDR3 covers 15 residues. Germline V gene sequence: CDR1 SGDLS, CDR2 YYNGEE. Healthy Caucasian individuals from Russia aged about 6 to 90 served as donors. Each individual donor underwent a draw of approximately 9.8 milliliters of peripheral blood. The authors ran a second PCR of roughly 6 to 11 cycles using a sample-barcoded 5' primer and a J-beta primer mix. Carrying 12 random nucleotides, a template-switch adaptor labeled each individual cDNA molecule. A single record per CDR3 protein comes from TCRdb applying MiXCR to the 5' RACE reads. The sample gives approximately 810,000 distinct CDR3 sequences, roughly 35% of which show up once; around 13% is in the top ten.

This clonotype was sampled from a man aged 18 to 29 in good health. The sample consisted of blood. The V call is TRBV9, the J call TRBJ2-3; the D gene is possibly TRBD2 (5 bases). CDR3 protein: CASSLASSGGDAQYF. The CDR3 nucleotides are TGTGCCAGCAGCCTGGCTAGCTCCGGAGGAGATGCGCAGTATTTT.